This T cell receptor beta chain was sequenced during a study of cytomegalovirus exposure and HLA in healthy donors. Findings and caveats of the study: A later analysis found TCR association rates differed by HLA locus, highest for DRB1 and lowest for HLA-C. Earlier analysis found most TCR beta V segments productive about 90% or about 30% of the time.

Germline V gene data show CDR1 as SEHNR and CDR2 as FQNEAQ (reference sequence). J gave up 10 bases and V 5 bases, and 10 bases lay outside the gene matches. This CDR3 comprises 13 residues. PCR involved 60 Vbeta and 13 Jbeta primers. Produced via immunoSEQ multiplex PCR; TCRdb's table is partial and in-frame only. The table shows 160,000 or so clones, with around four fifths occurring only once. The table lists this clone with a few counts. The antigen is not known. The rearrangement joins TRBV7-9 to TRBJ1-1, with TRBD1 identical over 7 bases. The sequencing input was PBMCs. The sequence came from a woman between 45 and 65 years old in good health and CMV-seronegative. In DNA, the CDR3 is TGTGCCAGCAGCCTCCTTACGGGACAGACAGCTTTCTTT. Translating gives CASSLLTGQTAFF.